Here is one T cell receptor beta chain with its context. Antigen unknown. The entry originates in a study of cytomegalovirus exposure and HLA in healthy donors. The study, taken as a whole, reports: Likely technical artifact: a cluster of highly shared sequence variants. TCR beta chains numbering more than 150 were designated cytomegalovirus-associated.

CDR3 length: 15 amino acids. With 5 bases removed from V and 2 bases from J, the gap between germline ends came to 13 bases. Per germline, CDR1 SGHVS and CDR2 FNYEAQ. Use of 60 Vbeta and 13 Jbeta primers characterized the PCR. Only in-frame clones appear in the TCRdb table, and some are missing; sequencing was by immunoSEQ multiplex PCR. The sample carries about 230,000 clones, around 89% recorded once. Sequencing used PBMCs. This TCR was sampled from a woman aged 18-29 years in good health and CMV-seronegative. The genes are TRBV7-6 and TRBJ1-3; TRBD1 might be the D (6 bases). CDR3 bases: TGTGCCAGCAGCCCGAACAGGGTCACTGGAAACACCATATATTTT. Translating it yields CASSPNRVTGNTIYF.